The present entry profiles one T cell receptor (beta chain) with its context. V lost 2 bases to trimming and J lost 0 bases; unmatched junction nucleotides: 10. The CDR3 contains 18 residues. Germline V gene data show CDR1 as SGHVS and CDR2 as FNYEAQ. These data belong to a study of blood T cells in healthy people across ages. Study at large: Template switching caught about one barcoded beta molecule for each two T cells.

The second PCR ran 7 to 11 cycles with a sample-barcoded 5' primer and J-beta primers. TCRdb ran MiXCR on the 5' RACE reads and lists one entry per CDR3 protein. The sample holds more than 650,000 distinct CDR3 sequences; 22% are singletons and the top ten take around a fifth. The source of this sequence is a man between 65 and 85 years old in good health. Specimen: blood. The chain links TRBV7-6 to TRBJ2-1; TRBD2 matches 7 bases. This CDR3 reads CASSLSSRGGSSYNEQFF. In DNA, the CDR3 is TGTGCCAGCAGCTTATCCTCTCGGGGCGGGAGCTCCTACAATGAGCAGTTCTTC.